This TCR beta chain is drawn from a study of blood T cells in healthy people across ages. Each donor had about 10 milliliters of peripheral blood drawn. Every sample yielded at least 6.5 million isolated PBMCs. A second roughly 6 to 12 cycle PCR used barcoded and J-beta primers. One entry per CDR3 protein results from TCRdb running MiXCR on the 5' RACE reads. The table records 650,000 to 1,000,000 distinct CDR3 sequences, 46% of them present only once. Germline V lookup: CDR1 SGHVS, CDR2 FQNEAQ. The CDR3 is 15 residues long. The clonotype was recovered from a man older than 75 in good health. The sample consisted of blood. The chain couples TRBV7-8 to TRBJ2-5; 9 bases are a match to TRBD1. The better agreement between TRBJ2-7 and the DNA end casts doubt on the J call. The CDR3: CASSSTGGAGYEQYF. As DNA, the CDR3 is TGTGCCAGCAGCTCCACAGGGGGCGCAGGTTACGAGCAGTACTTC.